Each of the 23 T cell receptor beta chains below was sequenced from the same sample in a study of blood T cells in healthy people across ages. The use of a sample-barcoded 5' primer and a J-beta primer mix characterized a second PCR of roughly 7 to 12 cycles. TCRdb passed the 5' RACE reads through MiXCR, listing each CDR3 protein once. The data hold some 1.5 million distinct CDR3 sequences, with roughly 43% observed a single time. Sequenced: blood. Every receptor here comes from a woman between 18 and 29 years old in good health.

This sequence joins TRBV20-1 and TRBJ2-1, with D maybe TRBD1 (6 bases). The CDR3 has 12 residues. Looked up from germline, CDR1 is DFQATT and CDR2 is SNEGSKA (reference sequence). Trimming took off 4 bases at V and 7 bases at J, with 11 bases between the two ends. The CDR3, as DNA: TGCAGTGCTACGGGACATCCAAATGAGCAGTTCTTC. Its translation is CSATGHPNEQFF.

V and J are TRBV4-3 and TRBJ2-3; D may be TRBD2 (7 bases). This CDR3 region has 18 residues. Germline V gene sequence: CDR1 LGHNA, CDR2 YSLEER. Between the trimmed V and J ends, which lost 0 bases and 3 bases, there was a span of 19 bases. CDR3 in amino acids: CASSQDSAGASSTDTQYF. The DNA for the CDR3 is TGCGCCAGCAGCCAAGATTCGGCGGGGGCGAGTTCAACAGATACGCAGTATTTT.

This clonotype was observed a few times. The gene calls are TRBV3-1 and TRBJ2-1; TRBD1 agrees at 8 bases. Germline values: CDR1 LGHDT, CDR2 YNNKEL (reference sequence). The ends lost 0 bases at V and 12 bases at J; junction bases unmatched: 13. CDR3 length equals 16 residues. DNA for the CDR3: TGTGCCAGCAGCCAAGATCCTGGCAGGGGGCGAGTGGGGCAGTTCTTC. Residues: CASSQDPGRGRVGQFF.

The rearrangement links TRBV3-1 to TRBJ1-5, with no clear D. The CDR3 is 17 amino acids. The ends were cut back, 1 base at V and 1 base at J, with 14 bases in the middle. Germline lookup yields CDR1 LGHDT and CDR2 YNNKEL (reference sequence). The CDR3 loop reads CASSQGGPGVSNQPQHF. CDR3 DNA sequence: TGTGCCAGCAGCCAAGGGGGTCCGGGAGTCAGCAATCAGCCCCAGCATTTT.

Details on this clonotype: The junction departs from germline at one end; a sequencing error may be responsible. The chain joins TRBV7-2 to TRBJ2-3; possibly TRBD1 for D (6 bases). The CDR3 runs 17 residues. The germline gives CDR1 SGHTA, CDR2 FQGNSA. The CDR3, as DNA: TGTGCCGGCAGCTTAGCGAGGTGGGACAAACACACAGATACGCAGTATTTT. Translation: CAGSLARWDKHTDTQYF.

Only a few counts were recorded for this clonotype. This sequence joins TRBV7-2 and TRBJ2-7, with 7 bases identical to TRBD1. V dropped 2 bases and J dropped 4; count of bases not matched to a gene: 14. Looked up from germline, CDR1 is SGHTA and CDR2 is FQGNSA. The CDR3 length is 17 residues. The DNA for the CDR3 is TGTGCCAGCAGCTTAAGGGGGCTGTCAAACGTGGCATACGAGCAGTACTTC. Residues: CASSLRGLSNVAYEQYF.

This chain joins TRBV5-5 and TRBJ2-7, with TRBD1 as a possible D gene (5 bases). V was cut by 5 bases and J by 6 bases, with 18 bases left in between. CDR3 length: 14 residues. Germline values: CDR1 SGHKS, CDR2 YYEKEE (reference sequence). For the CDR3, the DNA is TGTGCCAGCAGTTTTTCATCCCAGGGTGTCGAGCAGTACTTC. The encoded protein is CASSFSSQGVEQYF.

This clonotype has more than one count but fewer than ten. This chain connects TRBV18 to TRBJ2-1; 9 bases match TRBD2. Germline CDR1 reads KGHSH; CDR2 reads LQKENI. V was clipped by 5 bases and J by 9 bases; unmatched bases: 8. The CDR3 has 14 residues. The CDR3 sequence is CASSKRTSDGEQFF. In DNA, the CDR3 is TGTGCCAGCTCAAAACGGACTAGCGATGGTGAGCAGTTCTTC.

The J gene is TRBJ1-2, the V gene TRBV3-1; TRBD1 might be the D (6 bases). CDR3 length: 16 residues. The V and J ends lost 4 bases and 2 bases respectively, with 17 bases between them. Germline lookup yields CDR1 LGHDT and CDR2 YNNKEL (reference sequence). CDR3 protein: CASSPLVGGRNYGYTF. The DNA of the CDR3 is TGTGCCAGCAGCCCCTTAGTGGGGGGCAGGAACTATGGCTACACCTTC.

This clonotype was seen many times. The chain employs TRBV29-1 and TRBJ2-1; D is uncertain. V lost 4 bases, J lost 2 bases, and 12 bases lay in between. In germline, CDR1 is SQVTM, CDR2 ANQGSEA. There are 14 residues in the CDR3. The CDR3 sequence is CSVGPAEPYNEQFF. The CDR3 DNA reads TGCAGCGTTGGCCCGGCTGAGCCCTACAATGAGCAGTTCTTC.

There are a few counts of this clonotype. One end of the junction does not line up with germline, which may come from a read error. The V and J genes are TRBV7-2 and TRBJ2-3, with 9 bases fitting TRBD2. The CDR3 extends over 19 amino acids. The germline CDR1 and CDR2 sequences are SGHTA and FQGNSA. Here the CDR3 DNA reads TGTGCCAGCAGCCTAGCCTTCTTGCCGCTAGCGGGACGCACAGATACGCAGTATTTT. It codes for CASSLAFLPLAGRTDTQYF. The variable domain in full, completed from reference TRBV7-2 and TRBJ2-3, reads GAGVSQSPSNKVTEKGKDVELRCDPISGHTALYWYRQSLGQGLEFLIYFQGNSAPDKSGLPSDRFSAERTGGSVSTLTIQRTQQEDSAVYLCASSLAFLPLAGRTDTQYFGPGTRLTVL.

CDR3 sequence (DNA): TGTGCCATCAAGAGTGGTCCGTCAGCCTACGAGCAGTACTTC. The encoded protein is CAIKSGPSAYEQYF. This rearrangement joins TRBV10-3 to TRBJ2-4; D gene unclear. The J call may be wrong; the DNA end is better matched by TRBJ2-7. The length of the CDR3 is 14 residues. Germline V lookup: CDR1 ENHRY, CDR2 SYGVKD.

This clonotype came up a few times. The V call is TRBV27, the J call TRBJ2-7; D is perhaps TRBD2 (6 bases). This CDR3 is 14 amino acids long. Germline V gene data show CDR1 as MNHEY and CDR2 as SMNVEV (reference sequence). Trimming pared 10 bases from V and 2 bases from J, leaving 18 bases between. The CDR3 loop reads CATGPSLATYEQYF. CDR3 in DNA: TGTGCCACGGGCCCTTCACTAGCTACCTACGAGCAGTACTTC.

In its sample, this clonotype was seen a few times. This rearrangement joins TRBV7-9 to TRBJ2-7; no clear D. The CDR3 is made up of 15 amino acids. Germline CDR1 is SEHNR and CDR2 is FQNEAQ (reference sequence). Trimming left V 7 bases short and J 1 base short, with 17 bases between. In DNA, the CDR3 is TGTGCCAGCACCCAGAAGGGTCTCTCTTCCTACGAGCAGTACTTC. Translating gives CASTQKGLSSYEQYF.

CDR3 protein: CASSQPLAGRPDTQYF. The CDR3 DNA sequence: TGCGCCAGCAGCCAACCGCTAGCGGGGCGACCAGATACGCAGTATTTT. The chain employs TRBV4-1 and TRBJ2-3, with 9 bases lining up with TRBD2. CDR3 length equals 16 residues. The germline V gene encodes CDR1 MGHRA and CDR2 YSYEKL. J lost 4 bases, V lost 2 bases, and 7 bases had no gene match.

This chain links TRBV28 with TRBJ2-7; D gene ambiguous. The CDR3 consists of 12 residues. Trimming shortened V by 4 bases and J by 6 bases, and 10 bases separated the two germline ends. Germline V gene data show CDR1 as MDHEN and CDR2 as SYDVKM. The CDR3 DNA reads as TGTGCCAGCAGTTCCTTCTACCCCGAGCAGTACTTC. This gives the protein CASSSFYPEQYF.

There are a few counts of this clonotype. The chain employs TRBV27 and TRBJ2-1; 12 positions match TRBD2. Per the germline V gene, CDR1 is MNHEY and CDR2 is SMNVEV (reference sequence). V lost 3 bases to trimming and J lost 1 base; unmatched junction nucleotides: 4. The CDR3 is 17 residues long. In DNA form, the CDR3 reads TGTGCCAGCAGTTTGACGACTAGCGGGAGTTCCTACAATGAGCAGTTCTTC. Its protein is CASSLTTSGSSYNEQFF.

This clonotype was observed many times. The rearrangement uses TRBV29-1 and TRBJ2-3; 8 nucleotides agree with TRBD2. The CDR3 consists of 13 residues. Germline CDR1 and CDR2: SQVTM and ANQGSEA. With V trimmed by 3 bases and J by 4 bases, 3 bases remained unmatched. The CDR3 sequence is CSVEGLVADTQYF. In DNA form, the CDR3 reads TGCAGCGTTGAGGGACTAGTGGCAGATACGCAGTATTTT.

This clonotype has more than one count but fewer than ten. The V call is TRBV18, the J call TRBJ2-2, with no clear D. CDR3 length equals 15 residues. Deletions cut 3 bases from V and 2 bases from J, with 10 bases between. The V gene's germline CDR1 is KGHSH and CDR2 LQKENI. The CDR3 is CASSPLPSNTGELFF. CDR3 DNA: TGTGCCAGCTCACCTTTACCGAGTAACACCGGGGAGCTGTTTTTT.

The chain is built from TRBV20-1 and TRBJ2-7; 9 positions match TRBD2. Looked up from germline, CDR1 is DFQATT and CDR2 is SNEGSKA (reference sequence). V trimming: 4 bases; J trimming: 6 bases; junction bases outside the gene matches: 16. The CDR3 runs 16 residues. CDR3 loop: CSANPASGTYFGEQYF. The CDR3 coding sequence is TGCAGTGCTAACCCTGCTAGCGGGACCTATTTCGGCGAGCAGTACTTC.

The CDR3 region is CASSRDRAGTEAFF. CDR3 nucleotide sequence: TGTGCCAGCAGCCGGGACAGGGCAGGCACTGAAGCTTTCTTT. The chain is built from TRBV7-2 and TRBJ1-1, with TRBD1 matching 9 bases. The J segment lost 4 bases and the V segment lost 5 bases, leaving 5 bases of the junction unmatched. The CDR3 runs 14 residues. Germline V gene lookup returns CDR1 SGHTA and CDR2 FQGNSA. Complete variable domain (other parts from reference TRBV7-2 and TRBJ1-1): GAGVSQSPSNKVTEKGKDVELRCDPISGHTALYWYRQSLGQGLEFLIYFQGNSAPDKSGLPSDRFSAERTGGSVSTLTIQRTQQEDSAVYLCASSRDRAGTEAFFGQGTRLTVV.

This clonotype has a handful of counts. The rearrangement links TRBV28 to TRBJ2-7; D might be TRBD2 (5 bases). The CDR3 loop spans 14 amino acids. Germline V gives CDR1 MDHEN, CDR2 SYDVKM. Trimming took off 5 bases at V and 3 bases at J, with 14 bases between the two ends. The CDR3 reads CASSQNPGSYEQYF. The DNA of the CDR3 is TGTGCCAGCAGTCAGAATCCGGGAAGCTACGAGCAGTACTTC.

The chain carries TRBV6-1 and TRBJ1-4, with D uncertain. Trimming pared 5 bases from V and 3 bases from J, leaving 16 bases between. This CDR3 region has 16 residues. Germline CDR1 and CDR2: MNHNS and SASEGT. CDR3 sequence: CASSLGLPAPNEKLFF. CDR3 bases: TGTGCCAGCAGTCTCGGACTGCCCGCACCTAATGAAAAACTGTTTTTT.